Listed below are T cell receptor beta chains from one sample, sequenced in a study of post-analysis software for immune sequencing data. TCRdb recomputed calls from the PCR reads with MiXCR, one row per CDR3 protein. The sample lists hundreds of thousands of distinct CDR3 sequences, over 30% occurring once. Sequencing was carried out using blood. The receptors here all came from a girl aged 2 to 9 with multiple sclerosis. Both conserved end residues are part of each CDR3. The order of the fields is clone size, J gene, D gene, V gene, CDR3 length, CDR3 protein, CDR3 DNA. The D gene is left open where the match is weak. A row's size may be missing; if present it is once, few, many or a size class.

NA | TRBJ1-2 | TRBD1 | TRBV4-2 | 15 | CASSDLQGAGDGYTF | TGTGCCAGCAGCGACCTCCAGGGGGCTGGGGATGGCTACACCTTC
NA | TRBJ2-7 | NA | TRBV7-2 | 14 | CASSLGGGTDEQYF | TGTGCCAGCAGCTTAGGTGGCGGGACGGACGAGCAGTACTTC
NA | TRBJ2-1 | NA | TRBV4-1 | 15 | CASSQVTKSMDEQFF | TGCGCCAGCAGCCAAGTAACAAAGTCGATGGATGAGCAGTTCTTC
NA | TRBJ1-5 | NA | TRBV20-1 | 12 | CSARDGDQPQHF | TGCAGTGCTAGAGACGGGGATCAGCCCCAGCATTTT
NA | TRBJ2-3 | NA | TRBV6-6 | 13 | CASSGQSTDTQYF | TGTGCCAGCAGTGGGCAGAGCACAGATACGCAGTATTTT
NA | TRBJ2-1 | TRBD1 | TRBV28 | 15 | CASSSPDRAGNEQFF | TGTGCCAGCAGTTCCCCGGACAGGGCGGGCAATGAGCAGTTCTTC
few | TRBJ2-1 | TRBD2 | TRBV5-6 | 16 | CASSLLRGVSYNEQFF | TGTGCCAGCAGTCTTCTCCGGGGGGTGTCGTACAATGAGCAGTTCTTC
NA | TRBJ2-1 | NA | TRBV4-3 | 14 | CASSQDNVRNEQFF | TGCGCCAGCAGCCAAGATAACGTGCGAAATGAGCAGTTCTTC
NA | TRBJ2-1 | NA | TRBV7-3 | 13 | CASSSRPHNEQFF | TGTGCCAGCAGCTCTCGGCCCCACAATGAGCAGTTCTTC
NA | TRBJ2-1 | TRBD2 | TRBV12-3/TRBV12-4 | 22 | CASSIGKTSGIFFSPIYNEQFF | TGTGCCAGCAGCATTGGGAAGACTAGCGGGATATTTTTTAGTCCTATCTACAATGAGCAGTTCTTC
NA | TRBJ2-2 | NA | TRBV7-2 | 15 | CASSLSGLSTGELFF | TGTGCCAGCAGCTTGTCGGGGTTGTCCACCGGGGAGCTGTTTTTT
NA | TRBJ2-7 | TRBD1 | TRBV6-2/TRBV6-3 | 14 | CASRRGQGAYEQYF | TGTGCCAGCCGTAGGGGACAGGGGGCCTACGAGCAGTACTTC
NA | TRBJ2-3 | TRBD2 | TRBV7-9 | 17 | CASSLAVTSGSTDTQYF | TGTGCCAGCAGCTTAGCGGTGACTAGCGGGAGCACAGATACGCAGTATTTT
NA | TRBJ2-3 | TRBD2 | TRBV5-1 | 17 | CASSLVVAGAEENTQYF | TGCGCCAGCAGCTTGGTTGTAGCGGGAGCCGAGGAAAATACGCAGTATTTT
NA | TRBJ2-2 | NA | TRBV24-1 | 18 | CATSGQDPGLFNTGELFF | TGTGCCACCAGTGGACAGGACCCGGGACTATTTAACACCGGGGAGCTGTTTTTT
few | TRBJ2-1 | TRBD1 | TRBV20-1 | 14 | CSARVGQGYGEQFF | TGCAGTGCTAGAGTAGGACAGGGGTACGGTGAGCAGTTCTTC
NA | TRBJ1-1 | NA | TRBV14 | 14 | CASSQDLTGREAFF | TGTGCCAGCAGCCAAGATCTTACAGGGCGAGAAGCTTTCTTT
few | TRBJ2-3 | TRBD2 | TRBV7-3 | 15 | CASSLAGGNTDTQYF | TGTGCCAGCAGCTTAGCGGGGGGCAACACAGATACGCAGTATTTT
NA | TRBJ2-5 | NA | TRBV12-3/TRBV12-4 | 14 | CASSYDWAQETQYF | TGTGCCAGCAGTTATGACTGGGCTCAAGAGACCCAGTACTTC
NA | TRBJ2-1 | NA | TRBV5-1 | 13 | CASSARLVGEQFF | TGCGCCAGCAGCGCTAGACTAGTCGGTGAGCAGTTCTTC
NA | TRBJ2-3 | TRBD2 | TRBV6-1 | 18 | CASSPPKLLAGDTDTQYF | TGTGCCAGCAGCCCCCCCAAATTACTAGCGGGGGACACAGATACGCAGTATTTT
NA | TRBJ1-6 | TRBD1 | TRBV7-2 | 16 | CASSLGAGGVSSPLHF | TGTGCCAGCAGCTTAGGTGCAGGGGGCGTAAGTTCACCCCTCCACTTT
NA | TRBJ1-5 | NA | TRBV6-6 | 15 | CASSLTDTSNQPQHF | TGTGCCAGCAGTCTCACCGACACCAGCAATCAGCCCCAGCATTTT
NA | TRBJ1-5 | NA | TRBV28 | 13 | CASSRVGIRAQHF | TGTGCCAGCTCCCGGGTGGGAATCAGGGCCCAGCATTTT
NA | TRBJ2-3 | NA | TRBV7-9 | 14 | CASSLLLVADTQYF | TGTGCCAGCAGCTTACTTTTAGTCGCAGATACGCAGTATTTT
NA | TRBJ2-2 | TRBD1 | TRBV20-1 | 15 | CSATKGAGNTGELFF | TGCAGTGCTACCAAGGGGGCCGGGAACACCGGGGAGCTGTTTTTT
NA | TRBJ2-5 | NA | TRBV4-1 | 11 | CASSSVNEQYF | TGCGCCAGCTCCTCAGTCAATGAGCAGTACTTC
NA | TRBJ1-3 | NA | TRBV14 | 16 | CASSQGIRFAGNTIYF | TGTGCCAGCAGCCAAGGGATTCGGTTCGCTGGAAACACCATATATTTT